This TCR beta chain originates from a study of blood T cell repertoires in COVID-19. Turning to the study itself: Both acute and convalescent COVID-19 samples were obtained from the United States, Italy and Spain.

The CDR3 sequence is 16 residues long. V shed 3 bases and J 4 bases; nucleotides not matched to a gene: 7. Germline V gene lookup returns CDR1 SGHTS and CDR2 YDEGEE. Original data processing: The authors estimated nucleated cell counts from reference gene primer amplification. Profiling relied on immunoSEQ multiplex PCR, and the TCRdb table lists in-frame clones only, not all of them. The V and J calls and clone size are taken from that table; D and trimming were inferred from the DNA. The sample includes fewer than 250,000 clones, approximately 90% of them seen just once. This clone came up once. The source of this sequence is a man between 25 and 39 years old with acute or convalescent COVID-19. The V gene is TRBV5-8, the J gene TRBJ1-3, with 10 positions matching TRBD1. Sample: peripheral blood. The CDR3, as DNA: TGTGCCAGCAGCTCTGGGACAGGGGAGGCCGGAAACACCATATATTTT. Translation gives CASSSGTGEAGNTIYF.